This T cell receptor beta chain is drawn from a study of patients and donors after allogeneic stem cell transplantation. Deletions cut 3 bases from V and 10 bases from J, with 19 bases between. Germline V lookup: CDR1 MDHEN, CDR2 SYDVKM. CDR3 size: 16 residues. TCRdb recomputed calls from the RT-PCR reads with MiXCR, one row per CDR3 protein. This sample yields hundreds of thousands of distinct CDR3 sequences, of which approximately 16% are seen a single time; 6.5% to 7.5% belongs to the top ten. The specimen was blood, either unsorted or a sorted T cell fraction (not recorded which). The chain couples TRBV28 to TRBJ1-6; unclear D gene. This TCR was recovered from a human donor who was either an allogeneic HSCT recipient or a stem cell or donor lymphocyte infusion donor (not recorded which). It is not recorded whose cells these are; they may come from a transplant donor. CDR3 DNA sequence: TGTGCCAGCAGTTTGGCCGCCGTTGTTATGGGCTCACCCCTCCACTTT. This sequence encodes CASSLAAVVMGSPLHF.